Listed below are T cell receptor beta chains from one sample, sequenced in a study of blood T cell repertoires in COVID-19. Here immunoSEQ multiplex PCR was the method, and the copy in TCRdb shows in-frame clones only, minus some. The table has 80,000 to 100,000 clones, about 74% seen once; the top ten hold 3% to 4.5%. The sequenced sample consisted of peripheral blood. Source of these receptors: a man in his 70s with COVID-19, enrolled during active disease. The CDR3 runs from the conserved cysteine through the conserved F or W.

V gene,CDR3 protein
TRBV2,CASREGRGLSNLNTEAFF
TRBV29-1,CSVGTSTYEQYF
TRBV5-1,CASSLTANYGYTF
TRBV13,CASSLALGGRLNTIYF
TRBV19,CASSPPFGLTEAFF
TRBV9,CASSVLDRGFSGEQFF
TRBV7-2,CASSLVRGFVDEQYF
TRBV29-1,CSVVDRAWTEAFF
TRBV15,CATSRDLLGGGELFF
TRBV27,CASSLQLAGVTYEQYF
TRBV7-8,CASSLAGAENSPLHF
TRBV6-5,CAIAPRDGVNYGYTF
TRBV11-3,CASSFGQGAPNEQFF
TRBV19,CASSVQGYNEQFF
TRBV12-3/TRBV12-4,CASRLDISYEQYF
TRBV6-5,CASSYGRPDNEQFF
TRBV3-1/TRBV3-2,CASSQGTGAYEQYF
TRBV30,CAWSGLGASGNTIYF
TRBV14,CASSQGLVPIEQYF
TRBV7-2,CASSLVRLAGGSTDTQYF
TRBV30,CAWNRGGLATGELFF
TRBV9,CASSVGYNSNQPQHF
TRBV15,CATSRGPSSGSNEQFF
TRBV9,CASSATSGSDEQFF
TRBV28,CASTSLRKLFF
TRBV30,CAWSSLYTEAFF
TRBV18,CASSPEGLGYTF
TRBV27,CASSRRTGQENQPQHF
TRBV9,CASSARGLTAGYTF
TRBV5-1,CASSLLAGVSGELFF
TRBV3-1/TRBV3-2,CASSPGTLNTEAFF
TRBV18,CASSPLAGGPGDEQYF
TRBV29-1,CSAGEGQGSGYTF
TRBV15,CATSSTSGYNEQFF
TRBV3-1/TRBV3-2,CASSPGLAGGPPSYEQYF
TRBV28,CASSTIHSGANVLTF
TRBV27,CASSSNRGDGNTEAFF
TRBV6-5,CASSSELRGEKLFF
TRBV7-2,CASSPWTGARFF
TRBV27,CASSLITGIGQPQHF
TRBV7-7,CASSLSRGDTQYF
TRBV4-2,CASSQDHGRTVISYEQYF
TRBV7-3,CASSLMSSETQYF
TRBV7-2,CASSLPPGGTYNEQFF
TRBV15,CATSPLGGRVNTEAFF
TRBV7-2,CASSLRLAVRAGNNEQFF
TRBV7-2,CASSLGGRSAETQYF
TRBV20-1,CSASSVQGAHGYTF
TRBV29-1,CSVAPWFF
TRBV19,CASNSGTGGRKLFF
TRBV29-1,CSAGPREETQYF